The next 18 T cell receptor beta chains were all read from a single sample in a study of blood T cell repertoires in COVID-19. Sequencing was performed with immunoSEQ multiplex PCR; in TCRdb, only in-frame clones are kept and a portion is missing. The repertoire consists of about 58,000 clones, with 89% occurring once and the leading ten covering approximately 15%. The sequenced material came from peripheral blood. These receptor sequences come from a woman aged 55-75 years with active COVID-19.

The chain uses TRBV12-5 and TRBJ1-3; possibly TRBD1 for D (6 bases). The V gene lost 0 bases and the J gene lost 2 bases, with 23 bases spanning the gap. Germline CDR1 and CDR2: LGHNT and FRNRAP. The CDR3 extends over 20 amino acids. The CDR3: CASGLVLGQGHLGAGNTIYF. The CDR3 bases are TGTGCTAGTGGTTTGGTACTAGGCCAGGGGCACTTGGGAGCTGGAAACACCATATATTTT.

The chain uses TRBV28 and TRBJ1-1; D is perhaps TRBD1 (5 bases). V shed 6 bases and J shed 10 bases, with 36 bases lying between them. Germline values: CDR1 MDHEN, CDR2 SYDVKM. This CDR3 region has 19 residues. The CDR3 protein is CASRPTTAAGGLDGIRAFF. The DNA of the CDR3 is TGTGCCAGCAGACCTACTACTGCAGCGGGGGGGTTGGATGGGATTAGAGCTTTCTTT. The variable domain in full, with the rest retrieved from reference TRBV28 and TRBJ1-1, is DVKVTQSSRYLVKRTGEKVFLECVQDMDHENMFWYRQDPGLGLRLIYFSYDVKMKEKGDIPEGYSVSREKKERFSLILESASTNQTSMYLCASRPTTAAGGLDGIRAFFGQGTRLTVV.

This chain uses TRBV7-9 with TRBJ2-3; 8 nucleotides agree with TRBD2. Germline CDR1 SEHNR, CDR2 FQNEAQ (reference sequence). The CDR3 covers 15 residues. J gave up 6 bases and V 5 bases, and 10 bases lay outside the gene matches. The CDR3 DNA follows: TGTGCCAGCAGCCCCGGGACTAGAGGATCTGATACGCAGTATTTT. This translates into CASSPGTRGSDTQYF.

This rearrangement joins TRBV7-2 to TRBJ1-2, with TRBD1 identical over 10 bases. Losses at the gene ends were 5 bases for V and 5 bases for J; bases not matched to a gene: 11. The CDR3 extends over 16 amino acids. Looked up from germline, CDR1 is SGHTA and CDR2 is FQGNSA. This chain's CDR3 is CASSPQTGGNGYGYTF. CDR3 nucleotide sequence: TGTGCCAGCAGCCCGCAGACAGGGGGCAATGGGTATGGCTACACCTTC.

V gene TRBV30 combines with J gene TRBJ1-4; unclear D gene. CDR1 GTSNPN and CDR2 SVGIG come from the germline V gene (reference sequence). Trimming shortened V by 5 bases and J by 8 bases, and 15 bases separated the two germline ends. The CDR3 length is 13 residues. CDR3 bases: TGTGCCTGGGCGGGCAATCGGGGAGAAAAACTGTTTTTT. It specifies CAWAGNRGEKLFF.

This sequence joins TRBV7-6 and TRBJ2-1, with TRBD2 matching over 11 bases. CDR1 and CDR2 (germline): SGHVS, FNYEAQ. This CDR3 is built from 17 residues. V lost 3 bases to trimming and J lost 1 base; unmatched junction nucleotides: 5. The DNA for the CDR3 is TGTGCCAGCAGCTTTTTAGCGGGGGGGAGTTCCTACAATGAGCAGTTCTTC. Translated, it gives CASSFLAGGSSYNEQFF.

The V and J genes are TRBV7-7 and TRBJ2-5; weak D call: TRBD1 (5 bases). Trimming left V 4 bases short and J 5 bases short, with 23 bases between. The V gene's germline CDR1 is SSHAT and CDR2 FNYEAQ (reference sequence). The CDR3 sequence is 17 residues long. The CDR3, as DNA: TGTGCCAGCAGCTCTACCGACCGGGCCACTAAGGGGGAGACCCAGTACTTC. Its protein product is CASSSTDRATKGETQYF.

In its sample, this clone was seen once. V usage is TRBV2 and J usage is TRBJ2-1; 8 nucleotides align to TRBD1. J lost 3 bases, V lost 8 bases, and 9 bases had no gene match. Germline assignment: CDR1 SNHLY and CDR2 FYNNEI. This CDR3 has 15 amino acids. CDR3 amino acids: CASGKGQVFYNEQFF. In DNA, the CDR3 is TGTGCCAGCGGCAAGGGACAGGTCTTCTACAATGAGCAGTTCTTC.

This clone appeared once. The chain is built from TRBV29-1 and TRBJ2-1; perhaps TRBD1 as D (5 bases). The CDR3 consists of 14 residues. Trimming shortened V by 7 bases and J by 6 bases, and 19 bases separated the two germline ends. CDR1 is SQVTM, CDR2 ANQGSEA, per germline. CDR3 in amino acids: CSAKGGHGLNEQFF. The CDR3 nucleotides read TGCAGCGCCAAGGGTGGACACGGCCTCAATGAGCAGTTCTTC.

This clone occurred once. J is TRBJ1-3 and V is TRBV5-6, with a weak D call TRBD1 (5 bases). The CDR3 consists of 13 residues. Trimming shortened V by 2 bases and J by 4 bases, and 7 bases separated the two germline ends. Germline lookup yields CDR1 SGHDT and CDR2 YYEEEE. The CDR3 nucleotides read TGTGCCAGCAGCTTAGCAGGGGGAAACACCATATATTTT. It is translated as CASSLAGGNTIYF.

Only one count was recorded for this clone. This chain links TRBV5-5 with TRBJ1-2, with D perhaps matching TRBD1 (5 bases). The CDR3 covers 15 residues. V dropped 3 bases and J dropped 4 bases, with 16 bases sitting between them. Germline CDR1 and CDR2: SGHKS and YYEKEE (reference sequence). The CDR3 reads CASSSTTWGRYGYTF. The DNA for the CDR3 is TGTGCCAGCAGCTCCACCACCTGGGGCCGCTATGGCTACACCTTC.

This clone has only one observation. This chain links TRBV11-2 with TRBJ1-6, with D hard to call. CDR3 length: 19 residues. CDR1 is SGHAT and CDR2 is FQNNGV in the germline V gene. V was trimmed by 5 bases and J by 0 bases, leaving 20 bases between them. The CDR3 loop reads CASSATQPFISSYNSPLHF. For the CDR3, the DNA is TGTGCCAGCAGCGCTACACAGCCGTTCATTAGCTCCTATAATTCACCCCTCCACTTT. The full variable domain, in which reference TRBV11-2 and TRBJ1-6 provide the parts outside the CDR3, is EAGVAQSPRYKIIEKRQSVAFWCNPISGHATLYWYQQILGQGPKLLIQFQNNGVVDDSQLPKDRFSAERLKGVDSTLKIQPAKLEDSAVYLCASSATQPFISSYNSPLHFGNGTRLTVT.

The V and J genes are TRBV7-2 and TRBJ2-1, with TRBD2 identical over 8 bases. This CDR3 contains 12 residues. Germline assignment: CDR1 SGHTA and CDR2 FQGNSA. V shed 5 bases, J shed 9 bases, and the junction held 3 bases outside the gene matches. The CDR3 bases are TGTGCCAGCAGCGTACTAGCGGTTGAGCAGTTCTTC. Translating it yields CASSVLAVEQFF.

The chain is built from TRBV5-6 and TRBJ1-3; TRBD1 agrees at 11 bases. V lost 5 bases, J lost 0 bases, and 10 bases stayed unmatched. From germline, CDR1 is SGHDT and CDR2 YYEEEE. The CDR3 totals 18 residues. CDR3 in amino acids: CASSPGTGGVVSGNTIYF. Here the CDR3 DNA reads TGTGCCAGCAGTCCCGGGACAGGGGGAGTAGTCTCTGGAAACACCATATATTTT.

This chain links TRBV19 with TRBJ2-7; 10 bases are a match to TRBD1. Germline V gene data show CDR1 as LNHDA and CDR2 as SQIVND (reference sequence). V lost 6 bases, J lost 6 bases, and 5 bases stayed unmatched. The CDR3 extends over 13 amino acids. As DNA, the CDR3 is TGTGCCAGTAGCCTCGGGACAGGGGCCGAGCAGTACTTC. Its protein product is CASSLGTGAEQYF.

The chain combines TRBV14 with TRBJ1-2; 8 bases map to TRBD1. The V segment lost 4 bases and the J segment 5 bases; nucleotides outside the gene matches: 12. CDR3 size: 16 residues. Germline CDR1 reads SGHDN; CDR2 reads FVKESK. The CDR3 DNA reads as TGTGCCAGCAGCCTCGGGACAGGTTTCCCCCTTTATGGCTACACCTTC. Translated, it gives CASSLGTGFPLYGYTF.

J is TRBJ2-3 and V is TRBV5-4; TRBD2 matches at 12 bases. With V trimmed by 5 bases and J by 6 bases, 7 bases remained unmatched. The length of the CDR3 is 15 residues. Germline V gene sequence: CDR1 SGHNT, CDR2 YYREEE (reference sequence). The CDR3 sequence is CASRPSGGAFDTQYF. CDR3 bases: TGTGCCAGCAGACCTAGCGGGGGGGCTTTCGATACGCAGTATTTT.

The chain carries TRBV4-1 and TRBJ2-2, with 8 bases lining up with TRBD2. The CDR3 contains 17 residues. Trimming cost V 1 base and J 1 base; bases outside gene matches: 5. The V gene's germline CDR1 is MGHRA and CDR2 YSYEKL. Here the CDR3 reads CASSQVVSGENTGELFF. For the CDR3, the DNA is TGCGCCAGCAGCCAAGTGGTTAGCGGGGAGAACACCGGGGAGCTGTTTTTT.